This T cell receptor beta chain came from a study of shared clonotypes between healthy human individuals. Whole-study results and caveats: It was expected that sequencing depth would affect clonotype sharing among donors. Relative to their counterparts shared across all four donors, non-shared clonotypes exhibited diminished generation probabilities.

J gave up 0 bases and V 6 bases, and 7 bases lay outside the gene matches. CDR1 and CDR2 from the germline V gene are SGHVS and FQNEAQ. The CDR3 runs to 15 residues. With respect to this clone: The antigen remains unidentified.

When replicate PCRs were run on sorted subsets, they used about 200 ng DNA, about 30,000 T cell genomes. The table came from immunoSEQ multiplex PCR; TCRdb's copy has only in-frame clones and leaves some out. The sample consists of about 1.1 million clones, about 72% of them appearing once. Sequencing was performed on memory CD4+ T cells from PBMCs. The subset: CD45RA-negative fraction. The genes are TRBV7-8 and TRBJ2-7; 8 bases fit TRBD2. The origin of this receptor is a man aged 18-30 years in good health. Some clones in this sample may be carry-over from other donors' samples. The CDR3 nucleotides are TGTGCCAGCAGTCGACTAGCGCTGAGCTCCTACGAGCAGTACTTC. Its translation is CASSRLALSSYEQYF.